This T cell receptor (beta chain) was sequenced for a study of T-cell memory formation after mild COVID-19. As for the study in general: Clusters of TCRs were largely donor specific.

V was trimmed by 0 bases and J by 0 bases, leaving 9 bases between them. Germline V CDR1 and CDR2: MNHNY, SVGAGI (reference sequence). The CDR3 runs 16 residues. A word on this clonotype: Its antigen remains unknown.

Whole-study findings and limits: Clones contracting across day 15 to 85 had a balanced CD4/CD8 profile; later expanding clones leaned CD4+. Chiefly within CM and EM were the contracting CD4+ clones; CD8+ ones were within EMRA.

Libraries for TCRalpha and TCRbeta carried sample barcodes and unique molecular identifiers via 5'RACE. TCRdb itself ran the 5' RACE reads through MiXCR, one entry per CDR3 protein. Of 430,000 or so distinct CDR3 sequences listed, roughly 25% are singletons. J is TRBJ2-1 and V is TRBV6-6; the D is unclear. The sequence was obtained from an adult woman who had mild COVID-19 (a few samples of this study predate the infection). Cell type and time point are not known. The sample comprised PBMCs or a T cell subset sorted from them (not recorded which). The CDR3 coding sequence is TGTGCCAGCAGTTACTCAGTGGAAAGCTCCTACAATGAGCAGTTCTTC. The encoded protein is CASSYSVESSYNEQFF.